This T cell receptor beta chain was profiled in a study of CD8+ T cells in alopecia areata. For the study at large: Percent of scalp involved defined treated patients' severity scores.

TCR sequencing used cDNA made by reverse transcription of extracted RNA. Clones were sequenced by immunoSEQ multiplex PCR, and TCRdb holds only the in-frame ones, with some missing. The table includes 150,000 to 200,000 clones, roughly two thirds detected once. Study-level points and caveats: Possibly because of HLA-related factors, TCR sharing was less clear across patients than in mice. In blood and scalp, many expanded lesional clones persisted during tofacitinib. The study found higher clonality in lesional than normal scalp, especially in alopecia totalis/universalis.

Indicated treatment: oral pan-JAK inhibitor, 5-10 mg twice daily. This clone was counted between two and nine times. Antigen specificity is unknown. V lost 6 bases and J lost 4, with 18 bases in between. Germline CDR1 is SQVTM and CDR2 is ANQGSEA. This CDR3 is 14 amino acids long. Sequencing used CD4+ T cells sorted from blood, obtained at week 4, from a patient treated with tofacitinib. This TCR derives from a human donor with alopecia areata. The chain joins TRBV29-1 to TRBJ1-1; D unclear. The CDR3 DNA follows: TGCAGCGTCTCGCCGAGTCGCTTGGGCACTGAAGCTTTCTTT. Translation: CSVSPSRLGTEAFF.